Following are 5 T cell receptor beta chains from one sample sequenced in a study of long-term antiretroviral therapy in people with HIV. An immunoSEQ assay, version v3.0, was performed at survey level. The data were produced by immunoSEQ multiplex PCR, yet TCRdb's version contains in-frame clones alone and is incomplete. The table includes some 17,000 clones, over 70% detected once. The specimen comprised unsorted PBMCs, sampled roughly 14 months before starting antiretroviral therapy. The receptors here all came from a man younger than 40 with HIV.

This clone came up a few times. This rearrangement joins TRBV5-5 to TRBJ2-2; TRBD2 agrees at 11 bases. The ends lost 0 bases at V and 0 bases at J; junction bases unmatched: 4. The CDR3 is 18 residues long. Germline V gives CDR1 SGHKS, CDR2 YYEKEE (reference sequence). The CDR3 sequence is CASSLGLAGGPNTGELFF. The CDR3, as DNA: TGTGCCAGCAGCTTGGGGCTAGCGGGGGGCCCGAACACCGGGGAGCTGTTTTTT.

The chain couples TRBV6-6 to TRBJ1-4, with 10 bases aligning to TRBD1. This CDR3 is 15 amino acids long. Trimming took 2 bases from V and 7 from J; bases not matched to a gene: 4. Germline values: CDR1 MNHNY, CDR2 SVGAGI (reference sequence). CDR3 protein: CASSYTGQGLEKLFF. The CDR3 bases are TGTGCCAGCAGTTACACGGGACAGGGGCTTGAAAAACTGTTTTTT.

This chain connects TRBV27 to TRBJ2-4, with a possible D match to TRBD1 (5 bases). Between the trimmed V and J ends, which lost 6 bases and 11 bases, there was a span of 17 bases. Per the germline V gene, CDR1 is MNHEY and CDR2 is SMNVEV (reference sequence). The CDR3 has 13 residues. The CDR3, as DNA: TGTGCCAGCAGGGATGGGGTCCAGGGTGTTCAGTACTTC. As protein: CASRDGVQGVQYF.

A single count supports this clone. The chain recombines TRBV5-8 with TRBJ1-3; maybe TRBD1 (5 bases). Germline CDR1 reads SGHTS; CDR2 reads YDEGEE. Trimming stripped 5 bases from V and 4 bases from J, with 13 bases between. The CDR3 spans 14 residues. Here the CDR3 reads CASRPGVAGNTIYF. The CDR3 DNA reads as TGTGCCAGCAGGCCGGGGGTCGCAGGAAACACCATATATTTT.

This chain uses TRBV6-6 with TRBJ1-1; D is unresolved. Germline V lookup: CDR1 MNHNY, CDR2 SVGAGI (reference sequence). The CDR3 is made up of 12 amino acids. Trimming shortened V by 6 bases and J by 3 bases, and 8 bases separated the two germline ends. The CDR3 nucleotides read TGTGCCAGCAGGGACCCCGACACTGAAGCTTTCTTT. This translates into CASRDPDTEAFF.